Below, 9 T cell receptor beta chains from the same sample are listed, as sequenced in a study of T cell clonality in common variable immunodeficiency (dated by TCRdb to the mid-2010s). The library was built by means of the immunoSEQ multiplex PCR assay. TCRdb limited this immuneACCESS table to in-frame rearrangements with V and J called. A share of clones is missing; checked studies link under half to unresolved V genes, and the rest is unexplained. The data for this sample show some 38,000 clones, each detected more than once. Around 0.87% of the sample lies in the top ten. Material: peripheral blood mononuclear cells. Every receptor here comes from a person aged 18-70 years in good health.

This clone was seen many times. Germline and junction disagree at one end, which may indicate a read error. Read sequence stops 3 residues before the CDR3 end, and the germline J gene provides the missing end. The gene calls are TRBV7-7 and TRBJ2-5; a possible D gene is TRBD1 (5 bases). Per the germline V gene, CDR1 is SSHAT and CDR2 is FNYEAQ (reference sequence). The CDR3 is 14 residues long. CDR3 bases read: TGTGCTAGCAGCTTAGTTACAGGCTCAGAGACC. Amino acids: CASSLVTGSET. The full CDR3 sequence reads CASSLVTGSETQYF. The full variable domain, rest sourced from reference TRBV7-7 and TRBJ2-5, is GAGVSQSPRYKVTKRGQDVTLRCDPISSHATLYWYQQALGQGPEFLTYFNYEAQPDKSGLPSDRFSAERPEGSISTLTIQRTEQRDSAMYRCASSLVTGSETQYFGPGTRLLVL.

This clone was seen many times. Sequence at one end of the junction differs from germline and may be a read error. The read terminates 3 residues before the CDR3 end, so the remaining end is supplied by the germline J gene. V and J are TRBV20-1 and TRBJ2-3; D remains ambiguous. The CDR3 consists of 15 residues. Germline V CDR1 and CDR2: DFQATT, SNEGSKA (reference sequence). The covered CDR3 bases are TGCAGTGCTGGAGATCGTTGGCCATACACAGATACG. Protein product: CSAGDRWPYTDT. The whole CDR3 is CSAGDRWPYTDTQYF.

This clone has a count of ten or more. The read ends 3 residues shy of where the CDR3 ends; the end is completed using the germline J gene. V is TRBV5-4 and J is TRBJ1-1, with a possible D match to TRBD1 (5 bases). The CDR3 loop spans 13 amino acids. CDR1 and CDR2 from the germline V gene are SGHNT and YYREEE (reference sequence). V was shortened by 2 bases and J by 1 base, with 6 bases between the two germline ends. The sequenced part of the CDR3 DNA is TGTGCCAGCAGCTTCGGGGGGAACACTGAA. This gives the protein CASSFGGNTE. In full, the CDR3 is CASSFGGNTEAFF.

This clone was detected many times. Sequencing ends 3 residues short of the CDR3 end; the germline J gene provides the rest. This sequence joins TRBV18 and TRBJ1-6; D may be TRBD1 (5 bases). This CDR3 spans 15 amino acids. The germline CDR1 and CDR2 sequences are KGHSH and LQKENI. Trimming shortened V by 3 bases and J by 5 bases, and 11 bases separated the two germline ends. The CDR3: CASSPNQGNNSPLHF. The covered CDR3 bases are TGTGCCAGCTCACCCAACCAGGGTAATAATTCACCC.

This clone came up many times. The observed sequence ends 3 residues before the CDR3 terminus, with the missing tail filled in from the germline J gene. This rearrangement joins TRBV12-3 or TRBV12-4 to TRBJ1-6; D might be TRBD1 (5 bases). V was clipped by 2 bases and J by 5 bases, with 10 bases between them. The CDR3 runs 15 residues. CDR3 amino acids: CASSLRGRNNSPLHF. CDR3 DNA (partial): TGTGCCAGCAGTTTAAGGGGCCGTAATAATTCACCC.

At least ten counts were recorded for this clone. The read is 3 residues too short to cover the CDR3 end, so that end is filled in from the germline J gene. The chain links TRBV6-1 to TRBJ2-7; 8 bases agree with TRBD1. CDR1 and CDR2 from the germline V gene are MNHNS and SASEGT. The CDR3 totals 15 residues. Losses at the gene ends were 3 bases for V and 2 bases for J; bases not matched to a gene: 6. The sequenced CDR3 bases are TGTGCCAGCAGTGAGGGACAGGCGGATACCTACGAG. Amino acid sequence: CASSEGQADTYE. In full, the CDR3 reads CASSEGQADTYEQYF.

This clone was seen at least ten times. The read gets to within 3 residues of the CDR3 end, and the germline J gene fills in the rest. This rearrangement joins TRBV7-2 to TRBJ2-7; 7 bases are shared with TRBD2. J gave up 1 base and V 2 bases, and 2 bases lay outside the gene matches. Germline V gives CDR1 SGHTA, CDR2 FQGNSA. The CDR3 covers 14 residues. The CDR3: CASSLTSDSYEQYF. The CDR3 DNA, read in part, is TGTGCCAGCAGCTTAACTAGCGATTCCTACGAG.

This clone has a count of ten or more. The sequence runs out 3 residues before the end of the CDR3; the remainder is reconstructed from the germline J gene. This chain connects TRBV15 to TRBJ2-7; D may be TRBD1 (7 bases). Germline V gene data show CDR1 as LNHNV and CDR2 as YYDKDF (reference sequence). V lost 2 bases and J 3 bases, leaving 32 bases between the germline ends. The CDR3 extends over 21 amino acids. CDR3 sequence reads: CATSRSNKRGRDLLLRYEQYF. CDR3 DNA, as far as it was read: TGTGCCACCAGCAGATCCAATAAGAGGGGGCGGGACCTCCTACTGCGCTACGAG.

There are many counts of this clone. Sequencing ends 3 residues short of the CDR3 end; the germline J gene provides the rest. J is TRBJ2-5 and V is TRBV12-3 or TRBV12-4, with a tentative D call TRBD1 (6 bases). Trimming removed 7 bases from V and 7 bases from J, with 16 bases in between. The CDR3 contains 13 residues. The CDR3 sequence: CASKQGPPGTQYF. The part of the CDR3 DNA that was read is TGTGCCAGCAAACAGGGTCCCCCAGGGACC.